These 7 T cell receptor beta chains originate from one sample sequenced in a study of cytomegalovirus exposure and HLA in healthy donors. Use of 60 Vbeta and 13 Jbeta primers characterized the PCR. The repertoire was sequenced with immunoSEQ multiplex PCR; TCRdb's copy has only in-frame clones and lacks some. Among 110,000 or so clones listed, 74% were seen once. The source material was PBMCs. Source of these receptors: a woman between 35 and 50 years old in good health and CMV-seropositive.

The V gene is TRBV7-6, the J gene TRBJ2-1; the match to TRBD2 covers 8 bases. With V trimmed by 5 bases and J by 4 bases, 16 bases remained unmatched. The CDR3 covers 18 residues. Germline assignment: CDR1 SGHVS and CDR2 FNYEAQ. The CDR3 region is CASSRTAGTRGTYNEQFF. The CDR3 region has the DNA TGTGCCAGCAGCCGAACTGCCGGGACTAGGGGAACTTACAATGAGCAGTTCTTC. Full variable domain (outside the CDR3, taken from reference TRBV7-6 and TRBJ2-1): GAGVSQSPRYKVTKRGQDVALRCDPISGHVSLYWYRQALGQGPEFLTYFNYEAQQDKSGLPNDRFSAERPEGSISTLTIQRTEQRDSAMYRCASSRTAGTRGTYNEQFFGPGTRLTVL.

CDR3 region: CASSFTGWGNTEAFF. The CDR3 bases are TGTGCCAGCAGCTTCACAGGGTGGGGGAACACTGAAGCTTTCTTT. This chain connects TRBV5-4 to TRBJ1-1, with D possibly matching TRBD1 (6 bases). Looked up from germline, CDR1 is SGHNT and CDR2 is YYREEE (reference sequence). V was trimmed by 2 bases and J by 1 base, leaving 12 bases between them. The CDR3 sequence is 15 residues long.

The gene calls are TRBV5-1 and TRBJ1-4, with 12 nucleotides matching TRBD1. V shed 4 bases and J 2 bases; nucleotides not matched to a gene: 6. The CDR3 is 17 amino acids. The germline gives CDR1 SGHRS, CDR2 YFSETQ. The CDR3, as DNA: TGCGCCAGCAGCGGATCCGGGACAGGGGGCACTAATGAAAAACTGTTTTTT. It codes for CASSGSGTGGTNEKLFF.

This chain uses TRBV14 with TRBJ1-1, with 7 nucleotides matching TRBD1. Germline CDR1 is SGHDN and CDR2 is FVKESK. V lost 4 bases and J lost 1; bases outside the gene matches: 12. This CDR3 is 17 amino acids long. CDR3 protein: CASSPIRDSLRNTEAFF. The CDR3 bases are TGTGCCAGCAGCCCCATTCGGGACAGCCTTCGGAACACTGAAGCTTTCTTT.

This clone has more than one count but fewer than ten. The chain combines TRBV18 with TRBJ1-6; 11 nucleotides agree with TRBD1. This CDR3 has 14 amino acids. Germline lookup yields CDR1 KGHSH and CDR2 LQKENI. V gave up 5 bases and J gave up 6 bases; unmatched junction bases: 0. The CDR3 reads CASSGQGANSPLHF. CDR3 bases: TGTGCCAGCTCAGGACAGGGGGCTAATTCACCCCTCCACTTT.

V gene TRBV25-1 combines with J gene TRBJ2-1, with 7 bases lining up with TRBD1. Per germline, CDR1 MGHDK and CDR2 SYGVNS. CDR3 size: 16 residues. V dropped 4 bases and J dropped 0; count of bases not matched to a gene: 6. The CDR3 loop reads CASSGWGQSSYNEQFF. For the CDR3, the DNA is TGTGCCAGCAGTGGATGGGGACAGAGCTCCTACAATGAGCAGTTCTTC.

The J gene is TRBJ1-1, the V gene TRBV5-6; TRBD1 agrees at 9 bases. V trimming: 4 bases; J trimming: 1 base; junction bases outside the gene matches: 5. This CDR3 is built from 15 residues. Germline values: CDR1 SGHDT, CDR2 YYEEEE. The CDR3 region is CASSTGGAGNTEAFF. In DNA, the CDR3 is TGTGCCAGCAGCACAGGGGGCGCGGGGAACACTGAAGCTTTCTTT.